These 15 T cell receptor beta chains were sequenced from one sample in a study of cytomegalovirus exposure and HLA in healthy donors. 13 Jbeta primers and 60 Vbeta primers were used for the PCR. Clones were sequenced by immunoSEQ multiplex PCR, and TCRdb holds only the in-frame ones, with some missing. The data hold 150,000 to 200,000 clones, with 75% to 90% observed a single time. What was sequenced was PBMCs. These receptors came from a human donor in good health.

The rearrangement uses TRBV12-2 and TRBJ1-1; the table's D gene call, TRBD1, was not cross checked with the DNA. TRBV12-2 is tagged as a pseudogene. The CDR3 sequence is 12 residues long. The CDR3 is CASRPTGCAAFF. CDR3 in DNA: TGTGCAAGTCGCCCCACAGGGTGTGCAGCTTTCTTT.

The V gene is TRBV29-1, the J gene TRBJ2-2; 8 bases are shared with TRBD1. Per germline, CDR1 SQVTM and CDR2 ANQGSEA. CDR3 length: 14 amino acids. V lost 6 bases, J lost 1 base, and 4 bases stayed unmatched. The CDR3 sequence: CSVKTGGNTGELFF. The DNA for the CDR3 is TGCAGCGTGAAAACAGGGGGGAACACCGGGGAGCTGTTTTTT.

The V gene is TRBV7-6, the J gene TRBJ1-1, with a possible D match to TRBD1 (5 bases). V lost 5 bases and J lost 0, with 7 bases in between. There are 13 residues in the CDR3. Germline V gene sequence: CDR1 SGHVS, CDR2 FNYEAQ. The CDR3 DNA reads TGTGCCAGCAGCCCGACAGTGAACACTGAAGCTTTCTTT. Encoded protein: CASSPTVNTEAFF.

This clone appeared once. A read error may account for a junction end that differs from germline. CDR3 nucleotide sequence: TGTGCCAGCAGCCTAGAGGAGTCCCACTACGGCTACACCTTC. This gives the protein CASSLEESHYGYTF. The rearrangement links TRBV6-1 to TRBJ1-2; D unclear. This CDR3 has 14 amino acids. Germline V gives CDR1 MNHNS, CDR2 SASEGT.

V gene TRBV27 combines with J gene TRBJ2-4; possible D gene TRBD1, 6 bases. This CDR3 has 14 residues. CDR1 is MNHEY and CDR2 is SMNVEV in the germline V gene (reference sequence). The V end was cut by 6 bases, the J end by 4 bases, with 13 bases between. This CDR3 reads CASSPFGQKNIQYF. Written as DNA, the CDR3 is TGTGCCAGCAGCCCTTTCGGACAGAAAAACATTCAGTACTTC.

The rearrangement uses TRBV4-1 and TRBJ2-7; no clear D. Germline V lookup: CDR1 MGHRA, CDR2 YSYEKL. The CDR3 is 13 residues long. V lost 1 base to trimming and J lost 3 bases, with 7 bases between them. The CDR3 coding sequence is TGCGCCAGCAGCCAAGGAGCAAACTACGAGCAGTACTTC. Protein sequence: CASSQGANYEQYF.

The gene calls are TRBV27 and TRBJ1-2; a weak D match, TRBD1 (6 bases). CDR1 and CDR2 from the germline V gene are MNHEY and SMNVEV (reference sequence). The CDR3 is 13 residues long. Deletions cut 4 bases from V and 4 bases from J, with 10 bases between. The CDR3 sequence: CASSSADSYGYTF. DNA of the CDR3: TGTGCCAGCAGTTCCGCGGACAGCTATGGCTACACCTTC.

The chain employs TRBV13 and TRBJ2-7; 7 bases agree with TRBD2. The V gene end was trimmed by 1 base and the J gene end by 3 bases; junction bases not matched to a gene: 3. The CDR3 sequence is 14 residues long. Germline V CDR1 and CDR2: PRHDT, FYEKMQ (reference sequence). The CDR3 is CASSLVSGVYEQYF. The CDR3 bases are TGTGCCAGCAGCTTAGTCAGCGGGGTCTACGAGCAGTACTTC.

V and J are TRBV27 and TRBJ1-4; D not certain. The CDR3 is made up of 14 amino acids. Germline V gives CDR1 MNHEY, CDR2 SMNVEV (reference sequence). V lost 3 bases to trimming and J lost 6 bases, with 11 bases between them. CDR3 amino acids: CASSLSVEHEKLFF. Here the CDR3 DNA reads TGTGCCAGCAGTTTGTCCGTCGAGCATGAAAAACTGTTTTTT.

The chain couples TRBV19 to TRBJ1-6; 9 nucleotides match TRBD1. The CDR3 loop spans 17 amino acids. The V segment lost 3 bases and the J segment 6 bases; nucleotides outside the gene matches: 9. Germline loops: CDR1 LNHDA, CDR2 SQIVND (reference sequence). The CDR3 DNA reads as TGTGCCAGTAGTATCCCCCGGGGGACAGGGTTTAATTCACCCCTCCACTTT. This translates into CASSIPRGTGFNSPLHF.

The rearrangement joins TRBV19 to TRBJ1-1, with D tentatively TRBD1 (5 bases). This CDR3 spans 14 amino acids. Trimming cost V 3 bases and J 7 bases, with 15 bases left between them. Germline CDR1 reads LNHDA; CDR2 reads SQIVND (reference sequence). The chain's CDR3 is CASSIQGGGVEAFF. CDR3 coding DNA: TGTGCCAGTAGTATTCAGGGAGGAGGTGTTGAAGCTTTCTTT.

This clone was counted a few times. This chain joins TRBV9 and TRBJ2-6; a weak D match, TRBD1 (6 bases). The CDR3 is 14 amino acids. V was trimmed by 3 bases and J by 2 bases, leaving 6 bases between them. CDR1 and CDR2 from the germline V gene are SGDLS and YYNGEE. The CDR3 protein is CASSDRAGANVLTF. The DNA of the CDR3 is TGTGCCAGCAGCGACAGGGCTGGGGCCAACGTCCTGACTTTC.

This clone was seen more than once but under ten times. The chain uses TRBV25-1 and TRBJ1-1; unclear D gene. The CDR3 spans 11 residues. V lost 4 bases to trimming and J lost 5 bases, with 5 bases between them. In germline, CDR1 is MGHDK, CDR2 SYGVNS. The DNA of the CDR3 is TGTGCCAGCAGTGCACAGACTGAAGCTTTCTTT. It is translated as CASSAQTEAFF.

The chain recombines TRBV5-1 with TRBJ1-6; 7 positions agree with TRBD1. V trimming: 0 bases; J trimming: 10 bases; junction bases outside the gene matches: 7. Germline assignment: CDR1 SGHRS and CDR2 YFSETQ. The CDR3 consists of 15 residues. The CDR3 is CASSLGTGGVSPLHF. As DNA, the CDR3 is TGCGCCAGCAGCTTGGGGACAGGCGGTGTCTCACCCCTCCACTTT.

The chain couples TRBV2 to TRBJ1-1, with TRBD1 matching 8 bases. The CDR3 has 17 residues. Germline assignment: CDR1 SNHLY and CDR2 FYNNEI. With 5 bases clipped from V and 1 base from J, the junction kept 12 bases outside the gene matches. The CDR3 loop is CASSLTGPGTGNTEAFF. The CDR3 DNA reads as TGTGCCAGCAGTTTGACTGGTCCCGGGACAGGGAACACTGAAGCTTTCTTT.